The 25 T cell receptor beta chains below all came from one sample that was sequenced in a study of technical replicates of blood from several donors. Clones were sequenced by immunoSEQ multiplex PCR, and TCRdb holds only the in-frame ones, with some missing. Among 98,000 or so clones listed, around 95% were seen once. The sample taken for sequencing was T cells isolated from PBMCs. These receptor sequences come from a human donor in good health.

The chain uses TRBV19 and TRBJ2-7; 9 bases agree with TRBD1. This CDR3 has 14 amino acids. Germline CDR1 LNHDA, CDR2 SQIVND (reference sequence). The V segment lost 6 bases and the J segment 6 bases; nucleotides outside the gene matches: 9. The CDR3 bases are TGTGCCAGTAGGGAACCGGGACAGGGAAGCGAGCAGTACTTC. Encoded protein: CASREPGQGSEQYF.

This clone was picked up one time. The gene calls are TRBV19 and TRBJ2-5; D not certain. This CDR3 is built from 16 residues. The germline CDR1 and CDR2 sequences are LNHDA and SQIVND (reference sequence). The V and J ends lost 0 bases and 4 bases respectively, with 15 bases between them. CDR3 DNA sequence: TGTGCCAGTAGTATAGATTCCATAGTTTCATCAGAGACCCAGTACTTC. Translated: CASSIDSIVSSETQYF.

This chain connects TRBV6-1 to TRBJ1-4; tentatively, D is TRBD1 (6 bases). V gave up 4 bases and J gave up 0 bases, with 12 bases separating them. Per the germline V gene, CDR1 is MNHNS and CDR2 is SASEGT. This CDR3 is 16 amino acids long. Here the CDR3 DNA reads TGTGCCAGCAGTGCCCACAGGGCCCCAACTAATGAAAAACTGTTTTTT. Translation: CASSAHRAPTNEKLFF.

This chain uses TRBV7-8 with TRBJ2-1, with TRBD2 matching over 9 bases. The CDR3 is made up of 17 amino acids. Trimming removed 4 bases from V and 3 bases from J; junction bases left unmatched: 10. CDR1 is SGHVS and CDR2 is FQNEAQ in the germline V gene. DNA of the CDR3: TGTGCCAGCAGCTCCACCACCGGGACTAGCAGCTACAATGAGCAGTTCTTC. This gives the protein CASSSTTGTSSYNEQFF.

The chain is built from TRBV7-9 and TRBJ2-3, with unresolved D. The CDR3 runs to 13 residues. From germline, CDR1 is SEHNR and CDR2 FQNEAQ (reference sequence). V was clipped by 7 bases and J by 2 bases, with 10 bases between them. CDR3 in amino acids: CASTNSNTDTQYF. The CDR3 DNA reads as TGTGCCAGCACGAACAGCAACACAGATACGCAGTATTTT.

This clone is a singleton in its sample. The chain recombines TRBV11-3 with TRBJ2-2; 7 bases are a match to TRBD1. V gave up 5 bases and J gave up 7 bases; unmatched junction bases: 7. Germline loops: CDR1 SGHNT, CDR2 YENEEA. This CDR3 is 14 amino acids long. In DNA, the CDR3 is TGTGCCAGCAGCATCGACAGGGCCGGCGGGGAGCTGTTTTTT. It is translated as CASSIDRAGGELFF.

The V and J genes are TRBV15 and TRBJ2-6, with 7 bases identical to TRBD1. Germline CDR1 is LNHNV and CDR2 is YYDKDF (reference sequence). Germline trimming cut 1 base from V and 4 bases from J; bases unmatched to any gene: 4. The CDR3 runs to 16 residues. DNA of the CDR3: TGTGCCACCAGCAGAGGAGACAGGGCCGGGGCCAACGTCCTGACTTTC. It specifies CATSRGDRAGANVLTF.

V and J are TRBV6-1 and TRBJ2-7, with a weak D call TRBD1 (6 bases). Germline CDR1 MNHNS, CDR2 SASEGT. This CDR3 is built from 12 residues. Trimming removed 6 bases from V and 6 bases from J, with 12 bases in between. DNA for the CDR3: TGTGCCAGCAGGACAGGTCCGTCCGAGCAGTACTTC. It specifies CASRTGPSEQYF.

The rearrangement links TRBV5-6 to TRBJ2-2; no reliable D call. The CDR3 consists of 12 residues. V lost 8 bases and J lost 5, with 10 bases in between. CDR1 is SGHDT, CDR2 YYEEEE, per germline. CDR3 amino acids: CASLWRTGELFF. The CDR3 coding sequence is TGTGCCAGTCTTTGGCGGACCGGGGAGCTGTTTTTT.

The chain is built from TRBV27 and TRBJ2-2; 8 bases line up with TRBD1. The CDR3 loop spans 14 amino acids. V lost 6 bases and J lost 5; bases outside the gene matches: 5. Germline lookup yields CDR1 MNHEY and CDR2 SMNVEV (reference sequence). The CDR3 region has the DNA TGTGCCAGCAGGCGCACAGGGGGAACCGGGGAGCTGTTTTTT. It yields the protein CASRRTGGTGELFF.

This chain joins TRBV16 and TRBJ2-1; TRBD2 might be the D (5 bases). Trimming took off 0 bases at V and 2 bases at J, with 11 bases between the two ends. Germline V CDR1 and CDR2: KGHSY, FQNENV. The CDR3 is 16 residues long. DNA for the CDR3: TGTGCCAGCAGCCAATCGGTAATCGGGACCTACAATGAGCAGTTCTTC. Encoded protein: CASSQSVIGTYNEQFF.

The rearrangement uses TRBV25-1 and TRBJ1-1; TRBD1 aligns across 12 bases. The germline V gene encodes CDR1 MGHDK and CDR2 SYGVNS. The CDR3 covers 15 residues. V was pared by 2 bases and J by 11 bases, with 9 bases of the junction left unmatched. The CDR3 DNA sequence: TGTGCCAGCAGTGAAGGGACAGGGGGCGCGTGGTGGGCTTTCTTT. This encodes CASSEGTGGAWWAFF.

The chain has TRBV29-1 and TRBJ1-1; 9 nucleotides agree with TRBD1. Germline V lookup: CDR1 SQVTM, CDR2 ANQGSEA. This CDR3 comprises 14 residues. J was trimmed by 0 bases and V by 7 bases; bases with no gene match: 6. CDR3 amino acids: CSASGTGLNTEAFF. As DNA, the CDR3 is TGCAGCGCCTCCGGGACAGGGCTGAACACTGAAGCTTTCTTT. The variable domain in full, completed from reference TRBV29-1 and TRBJ1-1, reads SAVISQKPSRDICQRGTSLTIQCQVDSQVTMMFWYRQQPGQSLTLIATANQGSEATYESGFVIDKFPISRPNLTFSTLTVSNMSPEDSSIYLCSASGTGLNTEAFFGQGTRLTVV.

V and J are TRBV30 and TRBJ1-5; D is uncertain. The CDR3 is 17 amino acids. Between the trimmed V and J ends, which lost 1 base and 4 bases, there was a span of 20 bases. Germline-derived CDR1 and CDR2 are GTSNPN and SVGIG (reference sequence). The CDR3 DNA reads TGTGCCTGGAGTGGGGCAAGGTTTCAACCTGGGAATCAGCCCCAGCATTTT. Protein product: CAWSGARFQPGNQPQHF. The whole variable domain, filled in from reference TRBV30 and TRBJ1-5, reads SQTIHQWPATLVQPVGSPLSLECTVEGTSNPNLYWYRQAAGRGLQLLFYSVGIGQISSEVPQNLSASRPQDRQFILSSKKLLLSDSGFYLCAWSGARFQPGNQPQHFGDGTRLSIL.

The chain is built from TRBV4-1 and TRBJ2-1; TRBD2 is a possible D gene (5 bases). V was clipped by 4 bases and J by 8 bases, with 12 bases between them. Germline V gives CDR1 MGHRA, CDR2 YSYEKL. This CDR3 is built from 13 residues. The CDR3 sequence: CASSLTSIDEQFF. CDR3 sequence (DNA): TGCGCCAGCAGCCTCACTAGTATCGATGAGCAGTTCTTC.

V usage is TRBV7-9 and J usage is TRBJ2-2, with a tentative D call TRBD2 (6 bases). The CDR3 loop spans 18 amino acids. The germline V gene encodes CDR1 SEHNR and CDR2 FQNEAQ (reference sequence). Deletions cut 5 bases from V and 2 bases from J, with 21 bases between. CDR3 sequence: CASSPRPRGGDNTGELFF. The DNA for the CDR3 is TGTGCCAGCAGCCCCCGTCCCCGAGGCGGGGATAACACCGGGGAGCTGTTTTTT.

The V gene is TRBV4-1, the J gene TRBJ1-2, with TRBD1 matching over 11 bases. This CDR3 contains 17 residues. J was trimmed by 5 bases and V by 1 base; bases with no gene match: 9. Germline CDR1 reads MGHRA; CDR2 reads YSYEKL. This chain's CDR3 is CASSQVAGDRGGYGYTF. CDR3 coding DNA: TGCGCCAGCAGCCAAGTTGCCGGGGACAGGGGGGGGTATGGCTACACCTTC.

This chain links TRBV12-5 with TRBJ1-3, with no clear D. This CDR3 spans 13 amino acids. The V and J ends lost 5 bases and 4 bases respectively, with 9 bases between them. Germline V CDR1 and CDR2: LGHNT, FRNRAP. CDR3: CASGLARGNTIYF. The CDR3 bases are TGTGCTAGTGGTCTAGCACGAGGAAACACCATATATTTT.

The chain carries TRBV10-1 and TRBJ1-5; D unclear. The germline gives CDR1 WNHNN, CDR2 SYGVQD (reference sequence). The CDR3 has 13 residues. Trimming shortened V by 3 bases and J by 9 bases, and 12 bases separated the two germline ends. CDR3 nucleotides: TGCGCCAGCAGTGAAGATGGGCCTCGGCCCCAGCATTTT. Translation gives CASSEDGPRPQHF.

The chain couples TRBV7-8 to TRBJ1-1, with TRBD1 matching 9 bases. Germline lookup yields CDR1 SGHVS and CDR2 FQNEAQ. After removal of 4 bases from V and 5 bases from J, the junction contained 11 bases not matched to a gene. The CDR3 consists of 16 residues. The CDR3, as DNA: TGTGCCAGCAGCTCAAGACAGGGGGAGGGAAAAACTGAAGCTTTCTTT. This translates into CASSSRQGEGKTEAFF.

The CDR3 sequence: CASSYTTERETQYF. The DNA for the CDR3 is TGTGCCAGCAGTTATACGACTGAGCGGGAGACCCAGTACTTC. The V gene is TRBV7-2, the J gene TRBJ2-5, with a tentative D call TRBD2 (5 bases). Trimming cost V 6 bases and J 5 bases, with 16 bases left between them. CDR1 is SGHTA, CDR2 FQGNSA, per germline. The CDR3 has 14 residues. The full variable domain, rest sourced from reference TRBV7-2 and TRBJ2-5, is GAGVSQSPSNKVTEKGKDVELRCDPISGHTALYWYRQSLGQGLEFLIYFQGNSAPDKSGLPSDRFSAERTGGSVSTLTIQRTQQEDSAVYLCASSYTTERETQYFGPGTRLLVL.

The chain joins TRBV6-1 to TRBJ2-5; TRBD2 might be the D (6 bases). CDR3 length: 17 residues. V was cut by 4 bases and J by 1 base, with 19 bases left in between. From germline, CDR1 is MNHNS and CDR2 SASEGT. CDR3 in amino acids: CASSVRWGERGQETQYF. CDR3 DNA: TGTGCCAGCAGTGTTCGGTGGGGGGAGAGGGGCCAAGAGACCCAGTACTTC.

The chain has TRBV18 and TRBJ2-2, with TRBD2 identical over 11 bases. CDR3 length: 15 residues. V lost 4 bases to trimming and J lost 3 bases; unmatched junction nucleotides: 1. Per germline, CDR1 KGHSH and CDR2 LQKENI. CDR3 coding DNA: TGTGCCAGCTCACAGGGACTAGCGGACACCGGGGAGCTGTTTTTT. This translates into CASSQGLADTGELFF.

The chain combines TRBV2 with TRBJ2-2, with D perhaps TRBD2 (6 bases). This CDR3 spans 16 amino acids. Germline CDR1 reads SNHLY; CDR2 reads FYNNEI. Trimming stripped 4 bases from V and 1 base from J, with 13 bases between. This CDR3 reads CASSARSGRNTGELFF. In nucleotides, the CDR3 is TGTGCCAGCAGTGCCCGTTCCGGGAGGAACACCGGGGAGCTGTTTTTT.

The gene calls are TRBV23-1 and TRBJ2-2, with D tentatively TRBD2 (6 bases). TRBV23-1 is flagged as an ORF with uncertain function. The V and J ends lost 4 bases and 3 bases respectively, with 24 bases between them. The CDR3 extends over 19 amino acids. DNA for the CDR3: TGCGCCAGCAGTCCGACTGGGACTGTGAAATGGGTCGACACCGGGGAGCTGTTTTTT. It is translated as CASSPTGTVKWVDTGELFF.